This T cell receptor (beta chain) was found in a study of blood T cell repertoires in COVID-19. For the study at large: T cells, B-cell-depleted T cells, or PBMCs provided the cDNA or gDNA that served as material.

This clone showed up just once. Germline CDR1 and CDR2: LNHDA and SQIVND (reference sequence). The CDR3 runs to 15 residues. Deletions cut 0 bases from V and 10 bases from J, with 16 bases between. Original methodology: The assay estimated nucleated cells by amplifying reference gene primers. The method was immunoSEQ multiplex PCR; TCRdb's version includes in-frame clones alone and lacks a portion of them. The V and J calls and clone size come from that table; D and trimming were worked out from the DNA. The sample yields 25,000 to 35,000 clones, 70% to 85% seen once. The receptor was isolated from a man older than 75 with active or convalescent COVID-19. Material: peripheral blood. The rearrangement links TRBV19 to TRBJ2-1; D may be TRBD1 (5 bases). The DNA for the CDR3 is TGTGCCAGTAGTATAGATCAAGGGGCCACCTTAGAGCAGTTCTTC. Protein: CASSIDQGATLEQFF.